This is a list of T cell receptor beta chains from one sample in a study of shared clonotypes between healthy human individuals. The assay was immunoSEQ multiplex PCR, and TCRdb's table has in-frame clones only and misses some. The sample includes approximately 1.9 million clones, just under 95% seen only once; the top ten take around 1.7%. What was sequenced was naive CD8+ T cells from PBMCs. The receptors were gathered from a man aged 18 to 29 in good health. Some clones in this sample may be carry-over from other donors' samples. Both conserved end residues are part of each CDR3. D genes are given only for firm matches. Where a row states a size, it is once, few, many or the class of an expanded clone; other rows omit it.

J	size	D	V	DNA	CDR3
TRBJ1-5	.	TRBD1	TRBV6-5	TGTGCCAGCAGTTACCTACAGGGGATTCAGCCCCAGCATTTT	CASSYLQGIQPQHF
TRBJ2-3	once	TRBD1	TRBV2	TGTGCCAGCCTGTTGGACAGGGCGGCAGATACGCAGTATTTT	CASLLDRAADTQYF
TRBJ2-7	.	.	TRBV27	TGTGCCAGCAGTTTAAGCCACAGCTACGAGCAGTACTTC	CASSLSHSYEQYF
TRBJ2-1	.	.	TRBV7-9	TGTGCCAGCAGCCCAAAGTGGGGGGCCAATAGGAATGAGCAGTTCTTC	CASSPKWGANRNEQFF
TRBJ2-5	.	TRBD1	TRBV18	TGTGCCAGCTCACCAGGGGACAGGGGGCTGAGGGAGACCCAGTACTTC	CASSPGDRGLRETQYF
TRBJ2-1	.	.	TRBV5-4	TGTGCCAGCAGCGACGTGGTGGCGTATAAGCAGTTCTTC	CASSDVVAYKQFF
TRBJ2-7	.	TRBD1	TRBV11-2	TGTGCCAGCAGCTCCCGATCCCCGGGACAGGGATTGCACGAGCAGTACTTC	CASSSRSPGQGLHEQYF
TRBJ1-1	.	.	TRBV27	TGTGCCAGCAGTGGTCTGAACACTGAAGCTTTCTTT	CASSGLNTEAFF
TRBJ1-5	few	TRBD1	TRBV7-9	TGTGCCAGCAGCCGCCTGGGGACAGGAACCAATCAGCCCCAGCATTTT	CASSRLGTGTNQPQHF
TRBJ1-6	.	.	TRBV30	TGTGCCCACAGAAACCGGTATAATTCACCCCTCCACTTT	CAHRNRYNSPLHF
TRBJ2-3	.	TRBD2	TRBV28	TGTGCCAGCAGTTTCAGGGCGGCGGGAGGGGACACAGATACGCAGTATTTT	CASSFRAAGGDTDTQYF
TRBJ1-2	.	.	TRBV30	TGTGCCTGGAGTGTGGGGCCTGGCTACACCTTC	CAWSVGPGYTF
TRBJ2-7	.	TRBD2	TRBV6-1	TGTGCCAGCAGTTCCCTTAACGGGGGGGCCTACGAGCAGTACTTC	CASSSLNGGAYEQYF
TRBJ2-7	.	.	TRBV14	TGTGCCAGCAGCCAAGGCGCCCAGGAGCGGGCCTACGAGCAGTACTTC	CASSQGAQERAYEQYF
TRBJ2-7	.	.	TRBV4-1	TGCGCCAGCAGTCTAGGTTCTGAGGGGAACTACGAGCAGTACTTC	CASSLGSEGNYEQYF
TRBJ2-7	.	.	TRBV11-2	TGTGCCAGCAGTTCCGAGGCAGGGTACGAGCAGTACTTC	CASSSEAGYEQYF
TRBJ1-6	.	TRBD1	TRBV7-6	TGTGCCAGCAGCGCAGACGGGACAGGGCCAGGTTCACCCCTCCACTTT	CASSADGTGPGSPLHF
TRBJ1-1	.	.	TRBV28	TGTGCCAGCAGTCCGTCGTTTAGGCGCACTGAAGCTTTCTTT	CASSPSFRRTEAFF
TRBJ1-4	.	.	TRBV7-9	TGTGCCAGCAGCTCACAGACAGTAATTTTGGAAAAACTGTTTTTT	CASSSQTVILEKLFF
TRBJ2-7	.	TRBD1	TRBV7-9	TGTGCCAGCAGCTCCAATTGGGACAGCGCCTACGAGCAGTACTTC	CASSSNWDSAYEQYF